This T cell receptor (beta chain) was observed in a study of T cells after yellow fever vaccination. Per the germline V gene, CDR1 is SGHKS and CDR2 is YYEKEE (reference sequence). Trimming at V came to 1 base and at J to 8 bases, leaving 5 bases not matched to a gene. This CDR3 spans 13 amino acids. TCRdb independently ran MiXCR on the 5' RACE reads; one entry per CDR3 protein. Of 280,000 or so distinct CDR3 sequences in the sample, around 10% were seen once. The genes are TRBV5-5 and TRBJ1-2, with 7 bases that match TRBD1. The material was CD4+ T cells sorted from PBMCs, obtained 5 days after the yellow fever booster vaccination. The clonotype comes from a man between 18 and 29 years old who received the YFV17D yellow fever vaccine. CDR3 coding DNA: TGTGCCAGCAGCTTGTCACAGGGGCCGGGCTACACCTTC. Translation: CASSLSQGPGYTF.